This T cell receptor beta chain was identified in a study of blood T cell repertoires in COVID-19. On the study more broadly: Sources were T cells, B-cell-depleted T cells, or PBMCs; the material itself was cDNA or gDNA.

Germline V gene sequence: CDR1 LNHDA, CDR2 SQIVND (reference sequence). The CDR3 loop spans 14 amino acids. V lost 4 bases and J 2 bases, leaving 11 bases between the germline ends. Authors' data handling: Cell counts per sample came from amplifying reference gene primers. TCRdb's table, derived via immunoSEQ multiplex PCR, lists solely in-frame clones and lacks some. V and J calls and clone size follow that table, whereas D and trimming were derived from the DNA. The sample holds approximately 250,000 clones, 65% to 90% seen once. Specimen: peripheral blood. This clonotype originated in a woman in her 70s with COVID-19, enrolled during active disease. The chain couples TRBV19 to TRBJ1-2, with D uncertain. The CDR3 nucleotides read TGTGCCAGTAGTAGGAGGGAAGGGAACTATGGCTACACCTTC. Translated, it gives CASSRREGNYGYTF.